The entry that follows covers one T cell receptor beta chain sequence. This record belongs to a study of control samples from healthy donors and cancer patients. Some clones are missing from TCRdb's copy, which holds only in-frame ones; the method was immunoSEQ multiplex PCR. The sample yields 180,000 or so clones, over 85% seen once. Trimming took off 4 bases at V and 4 bases at J, with 10 bases between the two ends. Germline V gene data show CDR1 as SGHVS and CDR2 as FNYEAQ. The CDR3 length is 13 residues. The sequence was collected from a woman aged 55-69 years in good health. Sequencing was done on a sample of blood. V is TRBV7-6 and J is TRBJ1-2; D not resolved. The CDR3 spells CASSSELSYGYTF. The CDR3 region has the DNA TGTGCCAGCAGCTCGGAATTGTCCTATGGCTACACCTTC. The complete variable domain, with remaining parts taken from reference TRBV7-6 and TRBJ1-2, reads GAGVSQSPRYKVTKRGQDVALRCDPISGHVSLYWYRQALGQGPEFLTYFNYEAQQDKSGLPNDRFSAERPEGSISTLTIQRTEQRDSAMYRCASSSELSYGYTFGSGTRLTVV.